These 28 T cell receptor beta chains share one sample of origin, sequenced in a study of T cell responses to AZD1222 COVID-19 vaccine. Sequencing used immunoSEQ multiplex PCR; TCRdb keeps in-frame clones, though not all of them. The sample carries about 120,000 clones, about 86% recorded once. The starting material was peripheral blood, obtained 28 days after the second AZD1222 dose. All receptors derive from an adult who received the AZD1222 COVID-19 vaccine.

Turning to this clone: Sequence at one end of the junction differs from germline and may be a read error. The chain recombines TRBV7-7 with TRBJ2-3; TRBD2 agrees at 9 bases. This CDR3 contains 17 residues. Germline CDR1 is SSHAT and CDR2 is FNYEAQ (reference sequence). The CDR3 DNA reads TGTGCTAGCAGCTCGGGCGGGGGGGGACACCTCACAGATACGCAGTATTTT. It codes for CASSSGGGGHLTDTQYF.

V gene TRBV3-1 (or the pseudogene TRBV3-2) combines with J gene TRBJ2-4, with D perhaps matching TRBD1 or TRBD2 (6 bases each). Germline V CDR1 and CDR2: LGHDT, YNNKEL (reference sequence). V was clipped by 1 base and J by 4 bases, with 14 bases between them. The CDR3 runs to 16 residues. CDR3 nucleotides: TGTGCCAGCAGCCAAGTAGGGGGGCGGGTTAAAAACATTCAGTACTTC. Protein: CASSQVGGRVKNIQYF.

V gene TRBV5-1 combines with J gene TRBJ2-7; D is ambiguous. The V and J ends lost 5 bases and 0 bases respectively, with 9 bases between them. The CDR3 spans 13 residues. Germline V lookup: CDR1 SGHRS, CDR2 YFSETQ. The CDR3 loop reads CASRFSSSYEQYF. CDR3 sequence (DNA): TGCGCCAGCAGGTTCTCGAGCTCCTACGAGCAGTACTTC.

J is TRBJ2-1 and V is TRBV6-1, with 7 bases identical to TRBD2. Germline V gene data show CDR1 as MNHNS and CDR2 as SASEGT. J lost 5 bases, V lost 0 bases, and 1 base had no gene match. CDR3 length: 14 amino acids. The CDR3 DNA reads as TGTGCCAGCAGTGAAGCGGGGGGGAACAATGAGCAGTTCTTC. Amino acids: CASSEAGGNNEQFF.

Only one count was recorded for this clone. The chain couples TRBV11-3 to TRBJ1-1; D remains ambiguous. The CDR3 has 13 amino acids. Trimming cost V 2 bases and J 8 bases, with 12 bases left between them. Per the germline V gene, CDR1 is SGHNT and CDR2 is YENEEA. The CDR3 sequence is CASSLSKGPEAFF. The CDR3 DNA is TGTGCCAGCAGCTTAAGTAAAGGTCCGGAAGCTTTCTTT.

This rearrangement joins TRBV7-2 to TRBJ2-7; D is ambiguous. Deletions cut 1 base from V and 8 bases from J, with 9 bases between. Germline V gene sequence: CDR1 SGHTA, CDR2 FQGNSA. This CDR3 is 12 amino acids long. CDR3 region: CASSLDYGQQYF. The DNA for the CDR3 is TGTGCCAGCAGCTTAGATTACGGACAGCAGTACTTC.

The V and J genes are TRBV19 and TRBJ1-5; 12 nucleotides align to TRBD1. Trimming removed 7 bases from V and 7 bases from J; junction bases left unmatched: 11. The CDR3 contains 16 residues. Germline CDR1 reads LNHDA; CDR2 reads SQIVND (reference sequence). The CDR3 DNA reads TGTGCCAGTACCGACCGGGACAGGGGGCGCTTACAGCCCCAGCATTTT. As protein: CASTDRDRGRLQPQHF.

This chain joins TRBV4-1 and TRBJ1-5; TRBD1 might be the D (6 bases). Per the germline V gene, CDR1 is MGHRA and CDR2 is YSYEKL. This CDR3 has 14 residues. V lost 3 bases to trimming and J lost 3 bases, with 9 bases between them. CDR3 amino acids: CASSHGQPNQPQHF. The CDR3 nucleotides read TGCGCCAGCAGCCACGGACAGCCCAATCAGCCCCAGCATTTT.

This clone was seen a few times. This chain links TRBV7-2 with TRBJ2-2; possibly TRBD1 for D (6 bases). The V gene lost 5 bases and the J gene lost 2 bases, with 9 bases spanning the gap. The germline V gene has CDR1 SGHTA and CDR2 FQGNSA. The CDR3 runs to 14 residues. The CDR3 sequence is CASSRTANTGELFF. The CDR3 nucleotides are TGTGCCAGCAGCCGGACAGCAAACACCGGGGAGCTGTTTTTT. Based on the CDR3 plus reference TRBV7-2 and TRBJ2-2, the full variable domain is GAGVSQSPSNKVTEKGKDVELRCDPISGHTALYWYRQSLGQGLEFLIYFQGNSAPDKSGLPSDRFSAERTGGSVSTLTIQRTQQEDSAVYLCASSRTANTGELFFGEGSRLTVL.

The CDR3 here is CAISESLGTEAFF. The CDR3 region has the DNA TGTGCCATCAGTGAGTCGTTAGGGACTGAAGCTTTCTTT. This rearrangement joins TRBV10-3 to TRBJ1-1; D is undetermined. CDR3 length: 13 amino acids. V gave up 0 bases and J gave up 5 bases, with 7 bases separating them. Germline V CDR1 and CDR2: ENHRY, SYGVKD.

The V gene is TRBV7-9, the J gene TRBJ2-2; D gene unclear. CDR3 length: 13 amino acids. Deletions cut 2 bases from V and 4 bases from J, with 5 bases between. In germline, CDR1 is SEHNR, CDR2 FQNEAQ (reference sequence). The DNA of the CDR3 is TGTGCCAGCAGCTTAATGCCCACCGGGGAGCTGTTTTTT. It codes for CASSLMPTGELFF.

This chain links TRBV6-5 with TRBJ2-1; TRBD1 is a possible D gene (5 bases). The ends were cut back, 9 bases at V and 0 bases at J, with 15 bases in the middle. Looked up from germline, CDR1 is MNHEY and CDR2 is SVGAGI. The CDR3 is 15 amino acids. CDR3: CASEGYRSSYNEQFF. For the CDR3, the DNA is TGTGCCAGTGAAGGATACAGGAGCTCCTACAATGAGCAGTTCTTC.

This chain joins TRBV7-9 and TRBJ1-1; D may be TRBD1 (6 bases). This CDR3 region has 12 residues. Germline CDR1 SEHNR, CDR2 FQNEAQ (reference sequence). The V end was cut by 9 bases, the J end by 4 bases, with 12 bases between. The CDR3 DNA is TGTGCCAGTAAGGGGGGGAGCACTGAAGCTTTCTTT. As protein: CASKGGSTEAFF.

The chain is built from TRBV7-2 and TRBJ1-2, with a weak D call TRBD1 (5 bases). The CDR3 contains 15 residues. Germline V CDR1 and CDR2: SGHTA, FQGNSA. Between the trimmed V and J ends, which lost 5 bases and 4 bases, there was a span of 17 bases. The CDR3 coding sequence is TGTGCCAGCAGCGCACAAGCGCAGGGATTCTATGGCTACACCTTC. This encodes CASSAQAQGFYGYTF.

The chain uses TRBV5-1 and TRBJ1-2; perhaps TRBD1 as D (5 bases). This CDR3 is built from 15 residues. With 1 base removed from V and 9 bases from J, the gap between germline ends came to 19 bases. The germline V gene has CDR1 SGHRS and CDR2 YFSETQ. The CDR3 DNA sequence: TGCGCCAGCAGCTTGAAGGCCGGGACCCTTAGTAGCTACACCTTC. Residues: CASSLKAGTLSSYTF.

The CDR3 region is CASSEGTPAEQYF. CDR3 DNA: TGTGCCAGCAGTGAGGGGACACCGGCCGAGCAGTACTTC. V usage is TRBV2 and J usage is TRBJ2-7; D possibly corresponds to TRBD1 (6 bases). CDR1 and CDR2 from the germline V gene are SNHLY and FYNNEI. The germline V and J ends were trimmed by 3 bases and 6 bases, with 12 bases remaining between them. CDR3 length: 13 residues.

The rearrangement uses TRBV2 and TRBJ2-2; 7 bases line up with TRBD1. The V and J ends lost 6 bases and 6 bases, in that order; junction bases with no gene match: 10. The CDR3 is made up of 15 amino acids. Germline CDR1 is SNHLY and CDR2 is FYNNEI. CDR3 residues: CASRATGARSGELFF. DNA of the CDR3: TGTGCCAGCAGAGCTACAGGGGCGAGATCCGGGGAGCTGTTTTTT.

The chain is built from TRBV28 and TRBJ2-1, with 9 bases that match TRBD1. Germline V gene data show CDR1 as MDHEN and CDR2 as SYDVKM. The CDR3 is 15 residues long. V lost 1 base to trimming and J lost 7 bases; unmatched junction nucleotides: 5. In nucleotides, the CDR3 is TGTGCCAGCAGTTTATCCGGGACAGGGTTTAATGAGCAGTTCTTC. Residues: CASSLSGTGFNEQFF.

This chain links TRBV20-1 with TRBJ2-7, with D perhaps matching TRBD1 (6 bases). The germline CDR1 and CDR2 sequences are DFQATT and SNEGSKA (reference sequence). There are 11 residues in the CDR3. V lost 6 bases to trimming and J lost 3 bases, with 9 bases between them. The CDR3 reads CSAGTNYEQYF. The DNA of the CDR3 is TGCAGTGCCGGGACAAACTACGAGCAGTACTTC.

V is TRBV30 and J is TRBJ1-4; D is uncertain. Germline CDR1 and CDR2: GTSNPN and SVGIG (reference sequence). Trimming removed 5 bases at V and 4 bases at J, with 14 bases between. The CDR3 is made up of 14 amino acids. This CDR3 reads CAWAPQVINEKLFF. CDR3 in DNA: TGTGCCTGGGCCCCTCAGGTTATTAATGAAAAACTGTTTTTT.

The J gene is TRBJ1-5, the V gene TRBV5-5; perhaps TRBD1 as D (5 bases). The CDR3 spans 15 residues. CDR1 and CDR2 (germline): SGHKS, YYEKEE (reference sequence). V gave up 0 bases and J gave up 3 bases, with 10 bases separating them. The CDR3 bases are TGTGCCAGCAGCTTGGGCGGGGCGGACAATCAGCCCCAGCATTTT. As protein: CASSLGGADNQPQHF. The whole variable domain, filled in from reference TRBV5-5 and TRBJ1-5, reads DAGVTQSPTHLIKTRGQQVTLRCSPISGHKSVSWYQQVLGQGPQFIFQYYEKEERGRGNFPDRFSARQFPNYSSELNVNALLLGDSALYLCASSLGGADNQPQHFGDGTRLSIL.

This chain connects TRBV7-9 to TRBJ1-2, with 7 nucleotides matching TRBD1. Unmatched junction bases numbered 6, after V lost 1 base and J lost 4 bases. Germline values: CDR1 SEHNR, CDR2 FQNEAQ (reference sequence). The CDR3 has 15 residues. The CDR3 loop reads CASSLGGDRRYGYTF. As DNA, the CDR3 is TGTGCCAGCAGCTTAGGGGGGGACAGACGCTATGGCTACACCTTC.

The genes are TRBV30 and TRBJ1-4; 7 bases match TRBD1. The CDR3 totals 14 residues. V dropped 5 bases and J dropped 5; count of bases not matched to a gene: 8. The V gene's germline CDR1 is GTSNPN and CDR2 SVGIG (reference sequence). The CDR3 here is CAWSPGTVNEKLFF. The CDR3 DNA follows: TGTGCCTGGTCCCCCGGGACAGTAAATGAAAAACTGTTTTTT.

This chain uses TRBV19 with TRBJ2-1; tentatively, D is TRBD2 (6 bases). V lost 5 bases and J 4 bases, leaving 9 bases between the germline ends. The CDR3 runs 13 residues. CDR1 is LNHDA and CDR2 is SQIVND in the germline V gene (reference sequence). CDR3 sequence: CASSSGLYNEQFF. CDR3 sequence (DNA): TGTGCCAGTAGTTCCGGACTATACAATGAGCAGTTCTTC. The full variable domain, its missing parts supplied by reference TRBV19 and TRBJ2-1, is DGGITQSPKYLFRKEGQNVTLSCEQNLNHDAMYWYRQDPGQGLRLIYYSQIVNDFQKGDIAEGYSVSREKKESFPLTVTSAQKNPTAFYLCASSSGLYNEQFFGPGTRLTVL.

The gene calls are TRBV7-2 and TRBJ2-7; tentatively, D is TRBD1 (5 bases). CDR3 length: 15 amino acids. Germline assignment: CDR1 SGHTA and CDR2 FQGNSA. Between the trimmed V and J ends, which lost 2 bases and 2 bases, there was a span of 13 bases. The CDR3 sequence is CASSLTGALTYEQYF. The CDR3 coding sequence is TGTGCCAGCAGCTTAACTGGGGCGCTAACCTACGAGCAGTACTTC.

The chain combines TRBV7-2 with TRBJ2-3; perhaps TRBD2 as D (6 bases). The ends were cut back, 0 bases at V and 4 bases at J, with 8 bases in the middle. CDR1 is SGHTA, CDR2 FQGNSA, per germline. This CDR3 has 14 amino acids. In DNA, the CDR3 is TGTGCCAGCAGCTTAGCGCGGGGTCCAGATACGCAGTATTTT. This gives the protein CASSLARGPDTQYF.

The CDR3 protein is CATSRVGEQYF. The CDR3 DNA sequence: TGTGCCACCAGCAGAGTGGGAGAGCAGTACTTC. This chain links TRBV15 with TRBJ2-7; no clear D. The V gene lost 1 base and the J gene lost 7 bases, with 5 bases spanning the gap. The CDR3 totals 11 residues. In germline, CDR1 is LNHNV, CDR2 YYDKDF (reference sequence).

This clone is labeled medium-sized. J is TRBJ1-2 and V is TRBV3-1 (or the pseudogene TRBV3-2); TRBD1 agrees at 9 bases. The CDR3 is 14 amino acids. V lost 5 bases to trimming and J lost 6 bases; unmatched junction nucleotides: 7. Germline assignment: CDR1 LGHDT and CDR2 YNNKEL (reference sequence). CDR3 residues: CASSIRGTGNGYTF. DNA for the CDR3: TGTGCCAGCAGCATTCGGGGGACAGGGAATGGCTACACCTTC.